Shown below are 22 T cell receptor beta chains from a single sample sequenced in a study of cytomegalovirus exposure and HLA in healthy donors. 13 Jbeta primers and 60 Vbeta primers were used for the PCR. Measured with immunoSEQ multiplex PCR; TCRdb has only the in-frame clones, and not every one. In the table there are around 200,000 clones, approximately 86% of which are singletons. Sequencing was carried out using PBMCs. The receptors were gathered from a woman aged 25 to 45 in good health and CMV-seronegative.

On this clone itself: The sample holds other DNA sequences that translate to the same CDR3. The chain has TRBV6-1 and TRBJ1-2, with 8 bases identical to TRBD1. The CDR3 spans 16 residues. The germline V gene encodes CDR1 MNHNS and CDR2 SASEGT. Trimming cost V 1 base and J 2 bases; bases outside gene matches: 6. The CDR3, as DNA: TGTGCCAGCAGTGAAGGCCGGACAGGGAAAAACTATGGCTACACCTTC. Its translation is CASSEGRTGKNYGYTF.

The chain recombines TRBV7-2 with TRBJ2-3; D perhaps matches TRBD1 (5 bases). The germline gives CDR1 SGHTA, CDR2 FQGNSA. CDR3 size: 14 residues. With 6 bases removed from V and 3 bases from J, the gap between germline ends came to 13 bases. As DNA, the CDR3 is TGTGCCAGCAGGAGAGCAGGGTCGACAGATACGCAGTATTTT. The encoded protein is CASRRAGSTDTQYF.

CDR3 sequence reads: CASSGGTGKGQPQHF. CDR3 sequence (DNA): TGTGCCAGCTCGGGAGGGACAGGGAAGGGACAGCCCCAGCATTTT. The chain carries TRBV18 and TRBJ1-5; TRBD1 matches 9 bases. J lost 7 bases, V lost 6 bases, and 10 bases had no gene match. From germline, CDR1 is KGHSH and CDR2 LQKENI. There are 15 residues in the CDR3.

V is TRBV18 and J is TRBJ1-1; D is perhaps TRBD1 (5 bases). CDR1 and CDR2 from the germline V gene are KGHSH and LQKENI. CDR3 length equals 15 residues. V dropped 2 bases and J dropped 5 bases, with 15 bases sitting between them. Here the CDR3 reads CASSPAYGRGTEAFF. The CDR3 DNA is TGTGCCAGCTCACCAGCATACGGGAGGGGTACTGAAGCTTTCTTT.

V is TRBV2 and J is TRBJ2-3; D is ambiguous. The V gene lost 6 bases and the J gene lost 0 bases, with 16 bases spanning the gap. In germline, CDR1 is SNHLY, CDR2 FYNNEI. The CDR3 is 16 amino acids. For the CDR3, the DNA is TGTGCCAGCAGGAAGAGAGAGGCTTTTAGCACAGATACGCAGTATTTT. Amino acids: CASRKREAFSTDTQYF.

The genes are TRBV4-1 and TRBJ2-5; 7 bases match TRBD2. Trimming took 0 bases from V and 4 from J; bases not matched to a gene: 11. Looked up from germline, CDR1 is MGHRA and CDR2 is YSYEKL. The CDR3 totals 17 residues. This CDR3 is CASSQDLGGSIGETQYF. The DNA for the CDR3 is TGCGCCAGCAGCCAAGATCTCGGGGGGTCAATTGGAGAGACCCAGTACTTC.

The chain joins TRBV11-2 to TRBJ2-7; TRBD1 agrees at 10 bases. The CDR3 spans 14 residues. CDR1 and CDR2 (germline): SGHAT, FQNNGV. Trimming removed 6 bases from V and 3 bases from J; junction bases left unmatched: 5. The CDR3 coding sequence is TGTGCCAGCAGATCCGGACAGGGGGACTACGAGCAGTACTTC. Protein: CASRSGQGDYEQYF.

The chain links TRBV2 to TRBJ1-1; a possible D gene is TRBD1 (5 bases). V lost 5 bases and J 5 bases, leaving 15 bases between the germline ends. CDR1 SNHLY and CDR2 FYNNEI come from the germline V gene. This CDR3 spans 14 amino acids. For the CDR3, the DNA is TGTGCCAGCAGTCAGGGTAATACGGCGACTGAAGCTTTCTTT. Its protein product is CASSQGNTATEAFF.

The rearrangement uses TRBV7-2 and TRBJ2-5; 7 bases align to TRBD1. In germline, CDR1 is SGHTA, CDR2 FQGNSA. The CDR3 contains 14 residues. The J segment lost 5 bases and the V segment lost 2 bases, leaving 5 bases of the junction unmatched. CDR3 in DNA: TGTGCCAGCAGCTTAAGACAGGGAGTTGAGACCCAGTACTTC. Translation: CASSLRQGVETQYF.

The chain carries TRBV2 and TRBJ2-5; 10 bases match TRBD2. This CDR3 is 16 amino acids long. Germline V gene data show CDR1 as SNHLY and CDR2 as FYNNEI. V shed 3 bases and J 5 bases; nucleotides not matched to a gene: 9. CDR3 bases: TGTGCCAGCAGTGATTGGAGCGGGGGGGCCGCGGAGACCCAGTACTTC. The encoded protein is CASSDWSGGAAETQYF.

The chain couples TRBV4-2 to TRBJ2-2; possible D gene TRBD2, 7 bases. Germline CDR1 LGHNA, CDR2 YNFKEQ. CDR3 length equals 16 residues. Between the trimmed V and J ends, which lost 2 bases and 3 bases, there was a span of 13 bases. CDR3 sequence (DNA): TGTGCCAGCAGCCAAAGGCCGGGGGGCGACACCGGGGAGCTGTTTTTT. Residues: CASSQRPGGDTGELFF.

This clone appeared a few times. The rearrangement uses TRBV5-1 and TRBJ2-1, with D hard to call. CDR3 length equals 15 residues. Germline CDR1 SGHRS, CDR2 YFSETQ. Trimming took off 0 bases at V and 4 bases at J, with 11 bases between the two ends. The CDR3, as DNA: TGCGCCAGCAGCTTGGGGCCTGCCCTTTACAATGAGCAGTTCTTC. It yields the protein CASSLGPALYNEQFF.

The chain employs TRBV27 and TRBJ2-5; possible D gene TRBD1, 6 bases. Germline V gives CDR1 MNHEY, CDR2 SMNVEV (reference sequence). V shed 3 bases and J shed 7 bases, with 12 bases lying between them. The CDR3 spans 13 residues. Here the CDR3 DNA reads TGTGCCAGCAGTTTTGGCAGGGGCCTGACCCAGTACTTC. This codes for CASSFGRGLTQYF.

This rearrangement joins TRBV4-1 to TRBJ2-2, with TRBD1 matching over 7 bases. V dropped 2 bases and J dropped 1; count of bases not matched to a gene: 4. Germline V CDR1 and CDR2: MGHRA, YSYEKL. This CDR3 is 16 amino acids long. The CDR3 DNA follows: TGCGCCAGCAGCCAATGGACAGGCCGGAACACCGGGGAGCTGTTTTTT. It yields the protein CASSQWTGRNTGELFF.

The chain has TRBV5-1 and TRBJ1-3, with D perhaps TRBD1 (6 bases). This CDR3 region has 17 residues. CDR1 and CDR2 from the germline V gene are SGHRS and YFSETQ. The ends were cut back, 4 bases at V and 0 bases at J, with 17 bases in the middle. CDR3 sequence reads: CASSPRGPGNSGNTIYF. The CDR3 bases are TGCGCCAGCAGCCCCAGGGGTCCGGGCAACTCTGGAAACACCATATATTTT.

This chain uses TRBV4-1 with TRBJ2-7; 9 bases are a match to TRBD1. Germline lookup yields CDR1 MGHRA and CDR2 YSYEKL. This CDR3 has 15 amino acids. V was pared by 5 bases and J by 6 bases, with 11 bases of the junction left unmatched. The CDR3: CASSGSGTGPVEQYF. In DNA form, the CDR3 reads TGCGCCAGCAGCGGAAGCGGGACAGGGCCCGTCGAGCAGTACTTC.

The rearrangement links TRBV2 to TRBJ1-1, with TRBD1 matching 7 bases. The CDR3 has 13 residues. V dropped 5 bases and J dropped 5; count of bases not matched to a gene: 5. Germline V gene lookup returns CDR1 SNHLY and CDR2 FYNNEI. CDR3 protein: CASSRDSWTEAFF. The CDR3 DNA sequence: TGTGCCAGCAGTAGGGACAGCTGGACTGAAGCTTTCTTT.

The chain joins TRBV10-3 to TRBJ2-5; 7 nucleotides match TRBD2. V shed 5 bases, J shed 5 bases, and the junction held 8 bases outside the gene matches. This CDR3 has 14 amino acids. The germline V gene has CDR1 ENHRY and CDR2 SYGVKD. The CDR3 protein is CAISQGGAAETQYF. The CDR3 nucleotides are TGTGCCATCAGTCAGGGAGGGGCGGCTGAGACCCAGTACTTC.

The V and J genes are TRBV28 and TRBJ2-1; 7 nucleotides line up with TRBD1. Germline V gene sequence: CDR1 MDHEN, CDR2 SYDVKM. CDR3 length: 13 amino acids. With V trimmed by 6 bases and J by 5 bases, 4 bases remained unmatched. Here the CDR3 DNA reads TGTGCCAGCAGGCAGACAGGGAACAATGAGCAGTTCTTC. This encodes CASRQTGNNEQFF.

The chain links TRBV28 to TRBJ2-2; 9 positions match TRBD2. The trim removed 5 bases at V and 3 bases at J, leaving 7 bases unmatched. This CDR3 has 16 amino acids. The germline V gene has CDR1 MDHEN and CDR2 SYDVKM. The CDR3 region is CASSPAGGLDTGELFF. DNA of the CDR3: TGTGCCAGCAGTCCAGCGGGGGGTCTGGACACCGGGGAGCTGTTTTTT. The full variable domain, rest sourced from reference TRBV28 and TRBJ2-2, is DVKVTQSSRYLVKRTGEKVFLECVQDMDHENMFWYRQDPGLGLRLIYFSYDVKMKEKGDIPEGYSVSREKKERFSLILESASTNQTSMYLCASSPAGGLDTGELFFGEGSRLTVL.

The J gene is TRBJ2-5, the V gene TRBV5-1; D perhaps matches TRBD2 (5 bases). The CDR3 sequence is 14 residues long. Trimming shortened V by 0 bases and J by 5 bases, and 11 bases separated the two germline ends. The V gene's germline CDR1 is SGHRS and CDR2 YFSETQ. DNA of the CDR3: TGCGCCAGCAGCTTGGTGGCGGGCCGGGAGACCCAGTACTTC. It encodes CASSLVAGRETQYF.

The V call is TRBV6-1, the J call TRBJ1-1, with D possibly being TRBD1 (6 bases). V was pared by 2 bases and J by 3 bases, with 10 bases between. CDR1 and CDR2 from the germline V gene are MNHNS and SASEGT. This CDR3 contains 14 residues. DNA for the CDR3: TGTGCCAGCAGTGAAAGCGGGGGCTACACTGAAGCTTTCTTT. Its translation: CASSESGGYTEAFF.